These T cell receptor beta chains were read from a single sample in a study of T cells after yellow fever vaccination. MiXCR, run by TCRdb on the 5' RACE reads, gives a single entry per CDR3 protein. The table has about 340,000 distinct CDR3 sequences, about 4% seen once; the top ten hold 24%. The source was PBMCs, collected 5 days after the yellow fever booster vaccination. The receptors derive from a man aged 18 to 29 who received the YFV17D yellow fever vaccine. The CDR3 runs from the conserved cysteine through the conserved F or W. The D gene is left open where the match is weak. Not every row has a clone size; where given, it reads once, few, many or a size class.

TRBJ2-4,15,TRBD1,TRBV5-1,few,TGCGCCAGCAGCGGGGGACAGGGGGATAAAAACATTCAGTACTTC,CASSGGQGDKNIQYF
TRBJ2-3,16,NA,TRBV9,few,TGTGCCAGCAGCGTAGTATCTGCAACTAGCACAGATACGCAGTATTTT,CASSVVSATSTDTQYF
TRBJ2-7,18,TRBD2,TRBV7-8,NA,TGTGCCAGCAGCTTAGTGACCGCCGGGACTAGCGGCTTCTACGAGCAGTACTTC,CASSLVTAGTSGFYEQYF
TRBJ2-1,14,TRBD1,TRBV6-1,NA,TGTGCCAGCAGTGGTGGACAGGGCACTAATGAGCAGTTCTTC,CASSGGQGTNEQFF
TRBJ1-4,14,TRBD1,TRBV7-9,many,TGTGCCAGCAGCTTAGCGCGACAGGGGGAAAAACTGTTTTTT,CASSLARQGEKLFF
TRBJ2-3,12,NA,TRBV20-1,few,TGCAGTGCTGGGCCGGGGGCAGATACGCAGTATTTT,CSAGPGADTQYF
TRBJ2-1,13,NA,TRBV5-1,many,TGCGCCAGCAGCCTCGGACTGCGCGATGAGCAGTTCTTC,CASSLGLRDEQFF
TRBJ2-1,15,TRBD1,TRBV2,many,TGTGCCAGCAGTAGGGACAGGGGGTTTAAGGATGAGCAGTTCTTC,CASSRDRGFKDEQFF
TRBJ1-1,15,NA,TRBV15,NA,TGTGCCACCAGCAGAGATCCCGGGGCGAGCACTGAAGCTTTCTTT,CATSRDPGASTEAFF
TRBJ2-7,18,TRBD2,TRBV6-2/TRBV6-3,many,TGTGCCAGCAGTTACTCGACGGAGAGCGGGGGCCTGCCCTACGAGCAGTACTTC,CASSYSTESGGLPYEQYF
TRBJ2-3,16,NA,TRBV6-5,NA,TGTGCCAGCAGACCTTGGAGGGGGGGCCAAAAAGATACGCAGTATTTT,CASRPWRGGQKDTQYF
TRBJ2-3,14,TRBD1,TRBV10-3,few,TGTGCCGTCTTAGACAGGGACAACACAGATACGCAGTATTTT,CAVLDRDNTDTQYF
TRBJ2-1,16,TRBD2,TRBV20-1,many,TGCAGTCCCCGGGGGGGCCTATCCAGCTCCTACAATGAGCAGTTCTTC,CSPRGGLSSSYNEQFF
TRBJ1-2,14,NA,TRBV6-1,NA,TGTGCCAGCAGTAGCCAGGGCAGCTACTATGGCTACACCTTC,CASSSQGSYYGYTF
TRBJ1-1,12,TRBD1,TRBV5-1,many,TGCGCCAGCAGCATTACAGGGGTTGAAGCTTTCTTT,CASSITGVEAFF
TRBJ1-2,14,TRBD1,TRBV27,few,TGTGCCAGCAGTCCGCTGACAGGGCTTCGTGGCTACACCTTC,CASSPLTGLRGYTF
TRBJ2-7,13,NA,TRBV9,few,TGTGCCAGCAGCGTAGAGTCAGGGCGCGAGCAGTACTTC,CASSVESGREQYF
TRBJ2-1,15,NA,TRBV9,many,TGTGCCAGCAGCGCGGCGGGGGCCCCCTACAATGAGCAGTTCTTC,CASSAAGAPYNEQFF
TRBJ2-2,13,TRBD1,TRBV30,many,TGTGCCTGGCTGGACAGGGGGACCGGGGAGCTGTTTTTT,CAWLDRGTGELFF
TRBJ1-1,15,NA,TRBV5-1,many,TGCGCCAGCAGCGGTCCCCCCGGCAGTAACCTTGAAGCTTTCTTT,CASSGPPGSNLEAFF
TRBJ2-1,14,TRBD1,TRBV5-1,many,TGCGCCAGCAGCTCGGACAGGGGGCGTGATGAGCAGTTCTTC,CASSSDRGRDEQFF
TRBJ1-2,15,TRBD1,TRBV4-1,many,TGCGCCAGCAGCCAATGGACAGGTGCTAACTATGGCTACACCTTC,CASSQWTGANYGYTF
TRBJ2-7,14,TRBD2,TRBV5-1,many,TGCGCCAGCAGCTTGGAAAGTGCGGGGGACGAGCAGTACTTC,CASSLESAGDEQYF
TRBJ1-1,16,NA,TRBV5-4,NA,TGTGCCAGCAGCCCCACTGGCAAGATCATGAACACTGAAGCTTTCTTT,CASSPTGKIMNTEAFF
TRBJ1-5,15,NA,TRBV4-1,many,TGCGCCAGCAGCCTAAGGGCGAATGGCGATCAGCCCCAGCATTTT,CASSLRANGDQPQHF
TRBJ2-5,13,NA,TRBV28,few,TGTGCCAGCAGTTTTGAGATCGGTGGGACCCAGTACTTC,CASSFEIGGTQYF
TRBJ1-5,12,NA,TRBV6-6,few,TGTGCCAGCAACCCCTGGAGTCAGCCCCAGCATTTT,CASNPWSQPQHF
TRBJ2-1,14,NA,TRBV5-1,many,TGCGCCAGCATGCCTACTAGCTCGTGGTATGAGCAGTTCTTC,CASMPTSSWYEQFF
TRBJ2-5,16,TRBD1,TRBV24-1,few,TGTGCCACCAGTGACCTGGGACAGGGAGGTCCAGAGACCCAGTACTTC,CATSDLGQGGPETQYF
TRBJ1-1,13,NA,TRBV4-1,NA,TGCGCCAGCAGCCTACCGGGAGTCTCTGAAGCTTTCTTT,CASSLPGVSEAFF
TRBJ2-7,13,NA,TRBV29-1,NA,TGCAGCGTTGACGGTCCTGGGACGTACGAGCAGTACTTC,CSVDGPGTYEQYF
TRBJ2-1,16,TRBD2,TRBV7-3,many,TGTGCCAGCAGCCCGGGACTAGCGGGGGGGTTGGATGAGCAGTTCTTC,CASSPGLAGGLDEQFF
TRBJ2-3,15,NA,TRBV18,NA,TGTGCCAGCTCACCTCCTTCCGGGGTTACAGATACGCAGTATTTT,CASSPPSGVTDTQYF
TRBJ2-6,16,TRBD1,TRBV4-3,NA,TGCGCCAGCAGCCAGGGCAGGGGGCGGAGGGCCAACGTCCTGACTTTC,CASSQGRGRRANVLTF
TRBJ1-5,12,NA,TRBV12-3/TRBV12-4,NA,TGTGCCAGCAGAACCGGGACCCAGCCCCAGCATTTT,CASRTGTQPQHF
TRBJ2-5,13,NA,TRBV7-3,many,TGTGCCAGCAGCTCGGGACAAACAGAGACCCAGTACTTC,CASSSGQTETQYF
TRBJ2-1,20,TRBD2,TRBV14,NA,TGTGCCAGCAGCCAACGGAAAGGACTAGCGGGGGGCTTCTCCTACAATGAGCAGTTCTTC,CASSQRKGLAGGFSYNEQFF
TRBJ2-3,15,TRBD2,TRBV7-3,many,TGTGCCAGCAGCTTAAGTAGCGGGGGGGCAAATACGCAGTATTTT,CASSLSSGGANTQYF
TRBJ2-3,14,NA,TRBV3-1,many,TGTGCCAGCAGTTTGATATCCGGGGAGGATACGCAGTATTTT,CASSLISGEDTQYF
TRBJ2-5,16,TRBD2,TRBV27,few,TGTGCCAGCAGTTTACGCCTAGCGGGGGGATGGGAGACCCAGTACTTC,CASSLRLAGGWETQYF
TRBJ2-5,13,NA,TRBV5-1,NA,TGCGCCAGCAGCTTGGGTTCCGGCGAGACCAAGTACTTC,CASSLGSGETKYF
TRBJ2-4,15,TRBD2,TRBV5-5,many,TGTGCCAGCAGCTTGGGCCTAGCGGGGGGGCCCATTCAGTACTTC,CASSLGLAGGPIQYF
TRBJ2-1,15,TRBD2,TRBV4-2,NA,TGTGCCAGCAGCCAACGACTAGCGGGGGGGTACGAGCAGTTCTTC,CASSQRLAGGYEQFF
TRBJ1-2,15,NA,TRBV3-1,NA,TGTGCCAGCAGCCAAGACGAGGCAGGGTACTATGGCTACACCTTC,CASSQDEAGYYGYTF
TRBJ1-2,14,NA,TRBV25-1,few,TGTGCCAGCAGTGACATATTCCGTCACTATGGCTACACCTTC,CASSDIFRHYGYTF
TRBJ2-4,13,NA,TRBV12-3/TRBV12-4,many,TGTGCCAGCAGTTTACTACAATTGAGCATTCAGTACTTC,CASSLLQLSIQYF
TRBJ1-2,14,TRBD1,TRBV18,few,TGTGCCAGCTCACCGGCAGCAGGGGGGGATGGCTACACCTTC,CASSPAAGGDGYTF
TRBJ1-5,15,NA,TRBV12-3/TRBV12-4,many,TGTGCCAGCAGCCAGACTACATTCGGCAATCAGCCCCAGCATTTT,CASSQTTFGNQPQHF
TRBJ2-7,13,NA,TRBV28,few,TGTGCCAGCAGCACAGGGGGGGCCTACGAGCAGTACTTC,CASSTGGAYEQYF
TRBJ1-1,12,NA,TRBV10-3,many,TGTGCCATCAGTGTCGAACGTGGGAGGGCTTTCTTT,CAISVERGRAFF
TRBJ2-7,14,NA,TRBV20-1,many,TGCAGTGCTAGGGTTCCCGGTGTGGCCCGCGAGCAGTACTTC,CSARVPGVAREQYF
TRBJ2-3,15,TRBD2,TRBV24-1,few,TGTGCCACCAGTCGCGGGGGAGGCCCCACAGATACGCAGTATTTT,CATSRGGGPTDTQYF
TRBJ1-5,14,NA,TRBV20-1,NA,TGCAGTGCTAGAGATCGGCGGGGAAATCAGCCCCAGCATTTT,CSARDRRGNQPQHF